Listed here are 32 T cell receptor beta chains from one sample, sequenced in a study of T-cell reconstitution after alpha-beta-depleted transplantation in children. The TCRbeta library was prepared with unique molecular identifiers. TCRdb called the PCR reads again in MiXCR, with one record for every CDR3 protein. The sample records a few hundred thousand distinct CDR3 sequences, over 20% being singletons. The material sequenced was PBMCs, taken before TCRalphabeta/CD19-depleted stem cell transplant. The receptors derive from a boy in the first two years of life with Wiskott-Aldrich syndrome, due to receive a stem cell transplant.

This clonotype appeared a few times. This rearrangement joins TRBV29-1 to TRBJ2-7; TRBD1 matches at 10 bases. The germline gives CDR1 SQVTM, CDR2 ANQGSEA. Losses at the gene ends were 5 bases for V and 5 bases for J; bases not matched to a gene: 12. This CDR3 comprises 15 residues. CDR3 sequence reads: CSVRKLGTGEDEQYF. The CDR3 DNA reads as TGCAGCGTTAGGAAACTAGGGACAGGGGAAGACGAGCAGTACTTC.

This clonotype was found a few times. The V and J genes are TRBV2 and TRBJ2-5; no reliable D call. Trimming took off 2 bases at V and 0 bases at J, with 7 bases between the two ends. The CDR3 covers 14 residues. CDR1 is SNHLY and CDR2 is FYNNEI in the germline V gene. This CDR3 reads CASSESLYQETQYF. The CDR3 DNA is TGTGCCAGCAGTGAATCCCTATACCAAGAGACCCAGTACTTC. Full variable domain (rest looked up from reference TRBV2 and TRBJ2-5): EPEVTQTPSHQVTQMGQEVILRCVPISNHLYFYWYRQILGQKVEFLVSFYNNEISEKSEIFDDQFSVERPDGSNFTLKIRSTKLEDSAMYFCASSESLYQETQYFGPGTRLLVL.

The CDR3 DNA is TGTGCCAGCAGTCGGACAACGAACACCGGGGAGCTGTTTTTT. This sequence encodes CASSRTTNTGELFF. The chain has TRBV12-3 or TRBV12-4 and TRBJ2-2, with a possible D match to TRBD1 (5 bases). The CDR3 contains 14 residues. Between the trimmed V and J ends, which lost 5 bases and 0 bases, there was a span of 7 bases.

CDR3 sequence reads: CASSVRRREMNEQFF. The CDR3 region has the DNA TGTGCCAGCAGTGTACGGAGACGGGAGATGAATGAGCAGTTCTTC. The rearrangement uses TRBV14 and TRBJ2-1, with a tentative D call TRBD2 (6 bases). CDR1 is SGHDN and CDR2 is FVKESK in the germline V gene. The ends were cut back, 6 bases at V and 7 bases at J, with 19 bases in the middle. This CDR3 has 15 amino acids.

This clonotype came up a few times. The chain is built from TRBV15 and TRBJ2-7, with D maybe TRBD2 (6 bases). Looked up from germline, CDR1 is LNHNV and CDR2 is YYDKDF (reference sequence). There are 12 residues in the CDR3. V gave up 9 bases and J gave up 5 bases, with 14 bases separating them. CDR3 loop: CATNREFHEQYF. The CDR3 region has the DNA TGTGCCACGAATCGGGAGTTCCACGAGCAGTACTTC.

The CDR3 bases are TGTGCCAGCAGCTCCGAGGCAGCGATAGCCAAAAACATTCAGTACTTC. Protein product: CASSSEAAIAKNIQYF. This sequence joins TRBV7-9 and TRBJ2-4; no reliable D call. Trimming took off 4 bases at V and 0 bases at J, with 13 bases between the two ends. This CDR3 has 16 residues. Germline-derived CDR1 and CDR2 are SEHNR and FQNEAQ (reference sequence).

The chain employs TRBV20-1 and TRBJ1-4; 10 positions match TRBD1. V gave up 3 bases and J gave up 7 bases; unmatched junction bases: 2. Germline V gene sequence: CDR1 DFQATT, CDR2 SNEGSKA (reference sequence). CDR3 length: 13 residues. CDR3 amino acids: CSARGTGAEKLFF. In DNA form, the CDR3 reads TGCAGTGCTAGGGGGACAGGGGCTGAAAAACTGTTTTTT.

CDR3 in amino acids: CASSPPGLGLAGELFF. The CDR3 nucleotides are TGTGCCAGCAGCCCCCCGGGACTAGGATTGGCCGGGGAGCTGTTTTTT. The chain employs TRBV12-3 or TRBV12-4 and TRBJ2-2; TRBD2 agrees at 8 bases. Trimming took 6 bases from V and 6 from J; bases not matched to a gene: 12. The CDR3 is 16 amino acids.

CDR3 region: CASSFPGTSVTDTQYF. In DNA form, the CDR3 reads TGTGCCAGCAGCTTTCCCGGGACTAGCGTCACAGATACGCAGTATTTT. The chain employs TRBV7-2 and TRBJ2-3; 10 nucleotides agree with TRBD2. Trimming cost V 3 bases and J 2 bases; bases outside gene matches: 5. Germline assignment: CDR1 SGHTA and CDR2 FQGNSA. The CDR3 contains 16 residues.

In its sample, this clonotype was seen a few times. V is TRBV12-3 or TRBV12-4 and J is TRBJ2-5, with 10 bases aligning to TRBD2. CDR3 length equals 12 residues. Trimming removed 9 bases from V and 4 bases from J; junction bases left unmatched: 2. The CDR3 nucleotides read TGTGCCAGTTTAGCGGGAGGAGAGACCCAGTACTTC. Translating gives CASLAGGETQYF.

V is TRBV3-1 and J is TRBJ1-5; D unclear. Per germline, CDR1 LGHDT and CDR2 YNNKEL (reference sequence). Trimming pared 0 bases from V and 0 bases from J, leaving 9 bases between. The CDR3 runs to 16 residues. The DNA of the CDR3 is TGTGCCAGCAGCCAAGATCTTCCTAGTAGCAATCAGCCCCAGCATTTT. It codes for CASSQDLPSSNQPQHF.

The chain employs TRBV12-3 or TRBV12-4 and TRBJ2-2; D gene ambiguous. CDR3 length: 14 amino acids. Trimming cost V 6 bases and J 2 bases, with 10 bases left between them. CDR3 nucleotide sequence: TGTGCCAGCAGCCGCAGGAGAAACACCGGGGAGCTGTTTTTT. This translates into CASSRRRNTGELFF.

This clonotype was counted a few times. The chain has TRBV20-1 and TRBJ2-1; 10 bases are shared with TRBD2. CDR1 DFQATT and CDR2 SNEGSKA come from the germline V gene (reference sequence). This CDR3 has 13 residues. The V and J ends lost 3 bases and 7 bases, in that order; junction bases with no gene match: 3. CDR3 bases: TGCAGTGCTAGTCTAGCGGGAGATAATGAGCAGTTCTTC. It is translated as CSASLAGDNEQFF.

The rearrangement links TRBV20-1 to TRBJ2-2; D is unresolved. The V end was cut by 1 base, the J end by 7 bases, with 10 bases between. CDR1 is DFQATT and CDR2 is SNEGSKA in the germline V gene (reference sequence). The CDR3 is made up of 13 amino acids. CDR3 bases: TGCAGTGCTAGAGGGGCGGTAATCGGGGAGCTGTTTTTT. Amino acids: CSARGAVIGELFF.

The chain carries TRBV6-1 and TRBJ1-5; TRBD1 might be the D (5 bases). The CDR3 covers 17 residues. The germline gives CDR1 MNHNS, CDR2 SASEGT. V was shortened by 8 bases and J by 0 bases, with 20 bases between the two germline ends. This chain's CDR3 is CASGITGGANSNQPQHF. CDR3 DNA sequence: TGTGCCAGCGGTATCACAGGCGGAGCTAATAGCAATCAGCCCCAGCATTTT.

The chain has TRBV7-9 and TRBJ2-1; possibly TRBD2 for D (6 bases). V lost 0 bases and J lost 6, with 15 bases in between. The CDR3 spans 16 residues. Per the germline V gene, CDR1 is SEHNR and CDR2 is FQNEAQ (reference sequence). The chain's CDR3 is CASSLARGVFSNEQFF. The CDR3 DNA is TGTGCCAGCAGCTTAGCGCGCGGGGTATTTAGCAATGAGCAGTTCTTC.

A few counts support this clonotype. The chain joins TRBV24-1 to TRBJ2-1; D is ambiguous. V was pared by 9 bases and J by 8 bases, with 16 bases between. Germline V CDR1 and CDR2: KGHDR, SFDVKD. CDR3 length: 13 residues. Here the CDR3 DNA reads TGTGCCACCTCCCAAGCTTTAGGACATGAGCAGTTCTTC. Protein: CATSQALGHEQFF.

This clonotype was counted a few times. The rearrangement joins TRBV7-9 to TRBJ1-1, with D unresolved. In germline, CDR1 is SEHNR, CDR2 FQNEAQ (reference sequence). Deletions cut 1 base from V and 1 base from J, with 7 bases between. The CDR3 totals 14 residues. The CDR3 DNA is TGTGCCAGCAGCTTAGTTATGTCGAACACTGAAGCTTTCTTT. Its translation: CASSLVMSNTEAFF. Complete variable domain (other parts from reference TRBV7-9 and TRBJ1-1): DTGVSQNPRHKITKRGQNVTFRCDPISEHNRLYWYRQTLGQGPEFLTYFQNEAQLEKSRLLSDRFSAERPKGSFSTLEIQRTEQGDSAMYLCASSLVMSNTEAFFGQGTRLTVV.

V gene TRBV4-1 combines with J gene TRBJ2-2, with D perhaps TRBD1 (5 bases). The CDR3 has 15 amino acids. In germline, CDR1 is MGHRA, CDR2 YSYEKL. The V end was cut by 8 bases, the J end by 0 bases, with 13 bases between. DNA for the CDR3: TGCGCCAGCGCTCAGGAGACAGCGAACACCGGGGAGCTGTTTTTT. This translates into CASAQETANTGELFF.

This chain connects TRBV18 to TRBJ2-7, with D unclear. The germline CDR1 and CDR2 sequences are KGHSH and LQKENI. This CDR3 is built from 14 residues. V dropped 6 bases and J dropped 3 bases, with 15 bases sitting between them. CDR3 sequence (DNA): TGTGCCAGCTCCCGCGACACGATCAACTACGAGCAGTACTTC. Amino acids: CASSRDTINYEQYF. Full variable domain (outside the CDR3, taken from reference TRBV18 and TRBJ2-7): NAGVMQNPRHLVRRRGQEARLRCSPMKGHSHVYWYRQLPEEGLKFMVYLQKENIIDESGMPKERFSAEFPKEGPSILRIQQVVRGDSAAYFCASSRDTINYEQYFGPGTRLTVT.

This clonotype was counted only a few times. The chain couples TRBV3-1 to TRBJ1-5, with D possibly TRBD1 on 6 matching bases. V was trimmed by 0 bases and J by 2 bases, leaving 8 bases between them. This CDR3 has 15 residues. Per the germline V gene, CDR1 is LGHDT and CDR2 is YNNKEL (reference sequence). CDR3 loop: CASSQEPGGNQPQHF. CDR3 bases: TGTGCCAGCAGCCAAGAGCCAGGGGGCAATCAGCCCCAGCATTTT.

This clonotype was picked up a small number of times. The CDR3 spells CASSPFVLAGYNEQFF. The CDR3 DNA reads TGTGCCAGCAGTCCCTTCGTGTTAGCGGGTTACAATGAGCAGTTCTTC. The chain recombines TRBV28 with TRBJ2-1; 7 positions match TRBD2. This CDR3 spans 16 amino acids. V was pared by 5 bases and J by 4 bases, with 11 bases of the junction left unmatched. The germline gives CDR1 MDHEN, CDR2 SYDVKM.

The chain has TRBV29-1 and TRBJ2-2; D is unresolved. CDR3 size: 10 residues. Trimming shortened V by 6 bases and J by 7 bases, and 6 bases separated the two germline ends. The germline V gene encodes CDR1 SQVTM and CDR2 ANQGSEA. In DNA form, the CDR3 reads TGCAGCGTAAAGAACGGGGAGCTGTTTTTT. Protein sequence: CSVKNGELFF.

The chain carries TRBV9 and TRBJ2-3, with D perhaps TRBD1 (5 bases). Germline CDR1 SGDLS, CDR2 YYNGEE. Trimming pared 0 bases from V and 3 bases from J, leaving 11 bases between. The CDR3 spans 15 residues. The CDR3 DNA reads as TGTGCCAGCAGCGTAGGGGGCGCAAGGACAGATACGCAGTATTTT. Its protein is CASSVGGARTDTQYF.

The V and J genes are TRBV18 and TRBJ2-3; D is perhaps TRBD1 or TRBD2 (5 bases each). Looked up from germline, CDR1 is KGHSH and CDR2 is LQKENI. This CDR3 comprises 15 residues. V was cut by 1 base and J by 5 bases, with 13 bases left in between. This CDR3 reads CASSPLSGRGDTQYF. CDR3 DNA sequence: TGTGCCAGCTCACCACTCTCGGGAAGGGGAGATACGCAGTATTTT.

The gene calls are TRBV20-1 and TRBJ1-5, with 7 bases that match TRBD1. Trimming cost V 1 base and J 3 bases; bases outside gene matches: 3. CDR1 DFQATT and CDR2 SNEGSKA come from the germline V gene (reference sequence). This CDR3 comprises 14 residues. The CDR3 loop reads CSARGQGFNQPQHF. The CDR3 bases are TGCAGTGCTAGAGGACAGGGATTCAATCAGCCCCAGCATTTT.

This clonotype showed up just a few times. V is TRBV29-1 and J is TRBJ2-1; the match to TRBD2 covers 9 bases. CDR3 length: 16 amino acids. Germline assignment: CDR1 SQVTM and CDR2 ANQGSEA. After removal of 6 bases from V and 9 bases from J, the junction contained 18 bases not matched to a gene. The CDR3 spells CSVKGNLAGVFSEQFF. CDR3 DNA: TGCAGCGTGAAGGGGAACTTAGCGGGAGTATTCTCTGAGCAGTTCTTC.

This clonotype has only a few counts. The V gene is TRBV20-1, the J gene TRBJ2-3; 15 bases map to TRBD2. The CDR3 is made up of 17 amino acids. V gave up 1 base and J gave up 5 bases; unmatched junction bases: 7. CDR1 and CDR2 from the germline V gene are DFQATT and SNEGSKA (reference sequence). In DNA, the CDR3 is TGCAGTGCTAGAGCGGGACTAGCGGGGGGCTTTGGAGATACGCAGTATTTT. It is translated as CSARAGLAGGFGDTQYF.

In this sample, this clonotype turned up a few times. The genes are TRBV24-1 and TRBJ2-3; D remains ambiguous. This CDR3 is built from 14 residues. Trimming removed 4 bases from V and 5 bases from J, with 12 bases in between. The germline V gene encodes CDR1 KGHDR and CDR2 SFDVKD. The CDR3 region is CATSDLYDRDTQYF. In DNA, the CDR3 is TGTGCCACCAGTGACCTCTATGACCGAGATACGCAGTATTTT.

This clonotype was counted a few times. The chain links TRBV24-1 to TRBJ2-5; D might be TRBD1 or TRBD2, each matching 5 bases. Germline V gene data show CDR1 as KGHDR and CDR2 as SFDVKD. The CDR3 length is 14 residues. Deletions cut 3 bases from V and 5 bases from J, with 12 bases between. CDR3 amino acids: CATSDTPGRETQYF. The CDR3 DNA reads TGTGCCACCAGTGATACCCCGGGACGGGAGACCCAGTACTTC.

The chain recombines TRBV5-1 with TRBJ1-4, with 8 bases that match TRBD1. The CDR3 is 14 residues long. Trimming cost V 4 bases and J 8 bases; bases outside gene matches: 7. Germline CDR1 reads SGHRS; CDR2 reads YFSETQ. CDR3 in DNA: TGCGCCAGCAGCAACGGGACAGGCCGAGAAAAACTGTTTTTT. This encodes CASSNGTGREKLFF.

The genes are TRBV4-2 and TRBJ2-4; TRBD2 is a possible D gene (6 bases). Per the germline V gene, CDR1 is LGHNA and CDR2 is YNFKEQ. The germline V and J ends were trimmed by 2 bases and 8 bases, with 16 bases remaining between them. This CDR3 is built from 15 residues. CDR3 region: CASSQPATGSDIQYF. The CDR3 coding sequence is TGTGCCAGCAGCCAACCCGCGACCGGGAGTGACATTCAGTACTTC.